The clone carrying this T cell receptor beta chain was observed once. The antigen is not known. This entry comes from a study of long-term antiretroviral therapy in people with HIV. Study-level findings and limits: Transplant-donor-level diversity was not reached after ART, though diversity increased.

V trimming: 4 bases; J trimming: 8 bases; junction bases outside the gene matches: 7. CDR1 is SGHTA, CDR2 FQGNSA, per germline. CDR3 length: 16 residues. A v3.0 immunoSEQ assay was performed at survey level. Using immunoSEQ multiplex PCR, the repertoire was profiled, and TCRdb retains in-frame clones only, with some absent. Here the sample spans approximately 16,000 clones, around 88% being singletons. The gene calls are TRBV7-2 and TRBJ2-3; 15 nucleotides agree with TRBD2. The TCR was taken from a woman younger than 45 with HIV. This material consisted of unsorted PBMCs, taken about 2.4 years before starting antiretroviral therapy. The CDR3 here is CASSSGLAGGGVTQYF. The CDR3 DNA follows: TGTGCCAGCAGCTCGGGACTAGCGGGGGGCGGTGTTACGCAGTATTTT.